A selection of T cell receptor beta chains follows, all from one sample in a study of cytomegalovirus exposure and HLA in healthy donors. Sequencing used immunoSEQ multiplex PCR; TCRdb keeps in-frame clones, though not all of them. The sample lists some 150,000 clones; about 87% were seen once. Sequenced sample: PBMCs. The receptors here all came from a man in his late teens or twenties in good health and CMV-seropositive. Each CDR3 is given with its conserved first and last residue. A D gene is named only where the DNA matches it firmly.

d_gene,v_gene,j_gene,CDR3aa
TRBD1,TRBV19,TRBJ2-7,CASSTQTGPYEQYF
TRBD2,TRBV4-1,TRBJ2-3,CASSRTSGGTDTQYF
-,TRBV10-2,TRBJ1-1,CASSESHHNTEAFF
TRBD2,TRBV7-2,TRBJ2-5,CASSRPTSGETQYF
-,TRBV5-1,TRBJ2-5,CASSLVKTGPAETQYF
-,TRBV21-1,TRBJ2-5,CASSPEGGSSLGETQYF
TRBD2,TRBV7-9,TRBJ2-1,CASSLGLLSYNEQFF
TRBD1,TRBV7-9,TRBJ2-5,CASSFQRDREKETQYF
-,TRBV5-1,TRBJ1-1,CASSLRVSGTEAFF
-,TRBV11-2,TRBJ2-7,CASTFAKEVPEQYF
-,TRBV7-9,TRBJ2-7,CASSQDYYEQYF
-,TRBV18,TRBJ1-3,CASSPQESGNTIYF
TRBD1,TRBV5-8,TRBJ1-2,CASSSGQGIGYGYTF
-,TRBV5-8,TRBJ2-1,CASSPVIAKIDEQFF
-,TRBV18,TRBJ1-1,CASSSSDTEAFF
TRBD2,TRBV19,TRBJ2-1,CASSRGTSGSNEQFF
TRBD1,TRBV5-6,TRBJ2-7,CASSFTGAEQYF
-,TRBV19,TRBJ2-2,CASKRAGLSTGELFF
-,TRBV6-1,TRBJ2-5,CASSPQRETQYF
-,TRBV29-1,TRBJ1-1,CSVERQGMDTEAFF
TRBD1,TRBV4-1,TRBJ2-6,CASSPPGQGFRSF
TRBD1,TRBV6-6,TRBJ1-5,CASISYRGVDQPQHF
-,TRBV29-1,TRBJ1-2,CSVEGGTANPNYGYTF
TRBD2,TRBV6-5,TRBJ2-3,CASIGGGDTQYF
-,TRBV6-5,TRBJ2-1,CASSYSMADEQFF
TRBD1,TRBV9,TRBJ1-3,CASSGTGQISGNTIYF
-,TRBV18,TRBJ1-6,CASSPGSYNSPLHF
-,TRBV7-2,TRBJ2-1,CASSLANTFYNEQFF
TRBD2,TRBV10-3,TRBJ2-3,CAISDGQRGPTDTQYF
TRBD1,TRBV29-1,TRBJ2-2,CSVGGQTVNTGELFF
-,TRBV7-8,TRBJ2-7,CASSLGGLEYF
-,TRBV2,TRBJ1-5,CASGDTGQPQHF
-,TRBV27,TRBJ1-1,CASSDPQGVYTEAFF
TRBD1,TRBV19,TRBJ2-7,CASSPGDRARDEQYF
TRBD2,TRBV14,TRBJ2-1,CASSQVMGSGRASEQFF
-,TRBV30,TRBJ2-1,CAWSETGQGQFF
TRBD1,TRBV15,TRBJ2-7,CATSSGRTGATYEQYF
-,TRBV28,TRBJ1-2,CASSPGGSYGYTF
TRBD1,TRBV29-1,TRBJ2-7,CSVDEGQGLEQYF
-,TRBV4-1,TRBJ2-7,CASSQMASSYEQYF
-,TRBV18,TRBJ1-3,CASSPGASDSLAF
TRBD2,TRBV25-1,TRBJ2-5,CASSEWGAGGPLDETQYF
-,TRBV10-2,TRBJ1-1,CASTLGPAEAFF
TRBD1,TRBV5-1,TRBJ1-1,CASSLGTGGFTTEAFF
-,TRBV30,TRBJ2-2,CAWSLQGLVTGELFF